The 15 T cell receptor beta chains listed next were all sequenced from one sample in a study of Graves' ophthalmopathy and Graves' hyperthyroidism. Researchers took RNA transcripts and amplified TCR beta CDR3 regions from them. The authors performed first-round RT-PCR with HTBI primers and then a second-round multiplex PCR. TCRdb re-derived calls from the multiplex PCR reads in MiXCR, one entry per CDR3 protein. Here the sample spans 500,000 to 700,000 distinct CDR3 sequences, 39% being singletons. The sequencing input was peripheral blood or thyroid tissue (not recorded which). Receptors originate from an adult man with Graves' hyperthyroidism.

Here the CDR3 DNA reads TGTGCCAGCAGCTTGCGAGGTACAGGGCCGTCAGATACGCAGTATTTT. Its protein is CASSLRGTGPSDTQYF. The chain uses TRBV7-2 and TRBJ2-3; possible D gene TRBD1, 6 bases. Looked up from germline, CDR1 is SGHTA and CDR2 is FQGNSA. CDR3 length: 16 residues. V was cut by 3 bases and J by 4 bases, with 17 bases left in between.

The chain employs TRBV5-8 and TRBJ2-2, with 7 positions matching TRBD1. The CDR3 runs to 15 residues. Germline CDR1 is SGHTS and CDR2 is YDEGEE. J was trimmed by 4 bases and V by 2 bases; bases with no gene match: 5. In DNA form, the CDR3 reads TGTGCCAGCAGCTTACCCGCAGGGGGCACCGGGGAGCTGTTTTTT. This gives the protein CASSLPAGGTGELFF.

This clonotype was seen at least ten times. This chain uses TRBV5-6 with TRBJ1-1; D not resolved. Germline V gene data show CDR1 as SGHDT and CDR2 as YYEEEE. The CDR3 runs to 13 residues. V lost 4 bases to trimming and J lost 2 bases, with 9 bases between them. In DNA form, the CDR3 reads TGTGCCAGCAGCAACAACCCAAACACTGAAGCTTTCTTT. Protein product: CASSNNPNTEAFF.

V usage is TRBV5-4 and J usage is TRBJ1-1, with TRBD1 as a possible D gene (5 bases). The germline V and J ends were trimmed by 3 bases and 3 bases, with 9 bases remaining between them. This CDR3 contains 13 residues. Germline V gives CDR1 SGHNT, CDR2 YYREEE (reference sequence). The CDR3 loop is CASSSGLDTEAFF. CDR3 nucleotide sequence: TGTGCCAGCAGCTCAGGGTTAGACACTGAAGCTTTCTTT.

With regard to this clonotype: It may be a read error: a sequence one base away is much more abundant. The chain carries TRBV6-5 and TRBJ2-5; maybe TRBD2 (5 bases). Germline loops: CDR1 MNHEY, CDR2 SVGAGI. The CDR3 length is 15 residues. The CDR3 region has the DNA TGTGCCAGCAGTTACGGTATACGGGGAAAAGAGACCCAGCACTTC. This codes for CASSYGIRGKETQHF.

As regards this clonotype: Lacking the conserved final phenylalanine or tryptophan, this CDR3 likely reflects a read error. It is unclear where the CDR3 begins or ends on the DNA, so no DNA is shown, and the CDR3 is as TCRdb lists it. The J gene is TRBJ1-5, the V gene TRBV7-9; TRBD1 is taken as the D call from the table, unchecked against the DNA. CDR1 and CDR2 from the germline V gene are SEHNR and FQNEAQ (reference sequence). The CDR3 is made up of 11 amino acids, end residues included. CDR3 in amino acids: CASSLGFGGDG.

This clonotype showed up just a few times. Since a much larger clone is just one base distant, this may be a read error. This is likely a read error, given that the CDR3 carries no conserved phenylalanine or tryptophan at its end. The V gene is TRBV7-9, the J gene TRBJ1-1; a possible D gene is TRBD1 (5 bases). The CDR3 contains 14 residues. Trimming shortened V by 2 bases and J by 5 bases, and 12 bases separated the two germline ends. The germline CDR1 and CDR2 sequences are SEHNR and FQNEAQ (reference sequence). CDR3 in amino acids: CASSLFSGATEAFL. CDR3 DNA: TGTGCCAGCAGCTTATTCTCTGGGGCAACTGAAGCTTTCCTT.

This clonotype was observed at least ten times. V usage is TRBV29-1 and J usage is TRBJ2-2, with unresolved D. CDR1 is SQVTM and CDR2 is ANQGSEA in the germline V gene. The V gene lost 1 base and the J gene lost 6 bases, with 3 bases spanning the gap. The CDR3 runs to 11 residues. The CDR3 reads CSVEAPGELFF. CDR3 nucleotide sequence: TGCAGCGTTGAAGCACCCGGGGAGCTGTTTTTT.

The chain has TRBV7-8 and TRBJ1-2, with a weak D call TRBD1 (6 bases). V lost 5 bases to trimming and J lost 9 bases, with 13 bases between them. CDR1 and CDR2 (germline): SGHVS, FQNEAQ. The CDR3 consists of 12 residues. The CDR3 nucleotides read TGTGCCAGCAGCCGACGGACAGATAGCTACACCTTC. This codes for CASSRRTDSYTF.

This clonotype was picked up many times. The chain recombines TRBV7-2 with TRBJ1-4; D is perhaps TRBD1 (6 bases). V was pared by 1 base and J by 11 bases, with 17 bases between. The CDR3 is 15 residues long. Germline V gene lookup returns CDR1 SGHTA and CDR2 FQGNSA. Here the CDR3 DNA reads TGTGCCAGCAGCTTAGGGGGGCGGGGAGCTGGGAAACTGTTTTTT. It is translated as CASSLGGRGAGKLFF.

The chain uses TRBV7-8 and TRBJ2-5; 10 bases agree with TRBD1. The CDR3 runs to 15 residues. V was clipped by 7 bases and J by 4 bases; unmatched bases: 9. CDR1 SGHVS and CDR2 FQNEAQ come from the germline V gene. The CDR3 region is CASTTAGQGTETQYF. As DNA, the CDR3 is TGTGCCAGCACCACTGCGGGACAGGGGACAGAGACCCAGTACTTC.

About this clonotype itself: A single base separates this from a much larger clone, so it may be a read error. The chain recombines TRBV11-1 with TRBJ2-7; D remains unclear. This CDR3 has 15 residues. The germline CDR1 and CDR2 sequences are SGHAT and FQDESV (reference sequence). The V and J ends lost 3 bases and 4 bases respectively, with 16 bases between them. In nucleotides, the CDR3 is TGTGCCAGCAGCTTGAGCTCCCTGGTTGGGTACGAGCAGTACTTC. This translates into CASSLSSLVGYEQYF.

The table lists this clonotype with many counts. The V and J genes are TRBV5-1 and TRBJ1-6; D uncertain. CDR1 is SGHRS, CDR2 YFSETQ, per germline. V was clipped by 1 base and J by 0 bases, with 5 bases between them. This CDR3 region has 15 residues. CDR3 nucleotide sequence: TGCGCCAGCAGCTTGCAGAGCTCCTATAATTCACCCCTCCACTTT. The encoded protein is CASSLQSSYNSPLHF.

In this sample, this clonotype turned up many times. The CDR3 ends on some other residue instead of the conserved phenylalanine or tryptophan, so this is likely a read error. The chain is built from TRBV20-1 and TRBJ1-1; a possible D gene is TRBD1 (5 bases). Trimming stripped 4 bases from V and 1 base from J, with 10 bases between. This CDR3 spans 13 amino acids. Germline assignment: CDR1 DFQATT and CDR2 SNEGSKA (reference sequence). The CDR3 DNA reads TGCAGTGCTACGGGGCACGGGAACACTGAAGCTTTCCTT. Translation gives CSATGHGNTEAFL.

This clonotype was seen a few times. The rearrangement uses TRBV7-6 and TRBJ2-7; D perhaps matches TRBD1 (6 bases). Trimming took 8 bases from V and 2 from J, leaving 19 bases between them. This CDR3 region has 15 residues. The germline V gene encodes CDR1 SGHVS and CDR2 FNYEAQ. The CDR3 loop is CASSTIRTATYEQYF. In DNA form, the CDR3 reads TGTGCCAGCTCGACCATTCGGACAGCGACCTACGAGCAGTACTTC.